This TCR beta chain is from a study of T cell changes during pregnancy in multiple sclerosis. Data came from immunoSEQ multiplex PCR; TCRdb stores just in-frame clones and leaves some out. Here the sample spans about 68,000 clones, 92% being singletons. The CDR3 runs to 17 residues. Looked up from germline, CDR1 is SEHNR and CDR2 is FQNEAQ (reference sequence). J gave up 5 bases and V 0 bases, and 8 bases lay outside the gene matches. This chain links TRBV7-9 with TRBJ2-5, with TRBD2 matching over 11 bases. The material was peripheral blood, obtained in the second trimester of pregnancy. The receptor was isolated from a female donor in good health, enrolled as a control in a pregnancy study. Here the CDR3 DNA reads TGTGCCAGCAGCTTAGCCAGTTGGGCTAGCGGGGGGGAGACCCAGTACTTC. Protein sequence: CASSLASWASGGETQYF. Full variable domain (missing parts from reference TRBV7-9 and TRBJ2-5): DTGVSQNPRHKITKRGQNVTFRCDPISEHNRLYWYRQTLGQGPEFLTYFQNEAQLEKSRLLSDRFSAERPKGSFSTLEIQRTEQGDSAMYLCASSLASWASGGETQYFGPGTRLLVL.